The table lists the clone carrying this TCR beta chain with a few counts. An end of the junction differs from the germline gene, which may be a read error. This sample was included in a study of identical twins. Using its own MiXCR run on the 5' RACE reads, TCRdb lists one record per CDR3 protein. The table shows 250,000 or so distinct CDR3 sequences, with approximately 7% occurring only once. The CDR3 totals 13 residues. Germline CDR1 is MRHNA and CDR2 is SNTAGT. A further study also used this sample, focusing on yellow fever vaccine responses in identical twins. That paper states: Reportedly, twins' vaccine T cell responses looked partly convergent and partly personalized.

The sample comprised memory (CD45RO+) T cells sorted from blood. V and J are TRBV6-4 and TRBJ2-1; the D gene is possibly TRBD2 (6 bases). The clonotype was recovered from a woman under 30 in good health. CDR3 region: CASSAGSSNEQFF. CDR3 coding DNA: TGTGCCAGCAGCGCGGGGTCCTCCAATGAGCAGTTCTTC.